The present TCR beta chain was sequenced within a study of shared T cell receptors in the human thymus. Sequenced by immunoSEQ multiplex PCR; TCRdb stores in-frame clones only, minus some. The sample lists about 380,000 clones; 85% to 95% were seen once. The source of this sequence is a human donor. The sequencing sample was made of thymocytes.

The CDR3 spells CASSPQTRGTGYYEQYF. CDR3 DNA: TGTGCCAGCAGTCCCCAAACACGAGGGACAGGTTACTACGAGCAGTACTTC. The rearrangement links TRBV28 to TRBJ2-7; 8 positions match TRBD1. Germline CDR1 reads MDHEN; CDR2 reads SYDVKM. The ends lost 5 bases at V and 3 bases at J; junction bases unmatched: 15. The CDR3 is made up of 17 amino acids.